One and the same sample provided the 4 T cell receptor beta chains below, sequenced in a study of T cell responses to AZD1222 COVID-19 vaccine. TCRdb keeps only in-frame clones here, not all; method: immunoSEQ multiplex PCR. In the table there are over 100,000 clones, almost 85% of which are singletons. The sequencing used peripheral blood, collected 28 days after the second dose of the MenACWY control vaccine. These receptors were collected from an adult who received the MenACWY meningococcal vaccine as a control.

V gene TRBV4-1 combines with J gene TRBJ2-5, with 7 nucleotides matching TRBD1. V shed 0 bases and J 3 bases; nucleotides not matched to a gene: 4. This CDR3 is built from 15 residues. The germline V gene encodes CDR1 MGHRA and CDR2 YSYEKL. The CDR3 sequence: CASSQEGQFKETQYF. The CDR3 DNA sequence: TGCGCCAGCAGCCAAGAGGGACAGTTTAAAGAGACCCAGTACTTC.

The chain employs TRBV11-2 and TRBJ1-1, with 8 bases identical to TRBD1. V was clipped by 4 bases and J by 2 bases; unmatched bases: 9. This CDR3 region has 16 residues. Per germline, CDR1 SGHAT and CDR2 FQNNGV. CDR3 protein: CASSSIPTGANTEAFF. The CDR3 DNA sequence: TGTGCCAGCAGCTCCATACCGACAGGGGCCAACACTGAAGCTTTCTTT.

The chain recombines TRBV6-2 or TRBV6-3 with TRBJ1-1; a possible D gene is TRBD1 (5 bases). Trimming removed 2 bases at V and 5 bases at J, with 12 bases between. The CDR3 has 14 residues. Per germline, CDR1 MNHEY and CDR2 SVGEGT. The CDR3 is CASSYPRVGTEAFF. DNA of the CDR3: TGTGCCAGCAGTTACCCCAGGGTCGGGACTGAAGCTTTCTTT.

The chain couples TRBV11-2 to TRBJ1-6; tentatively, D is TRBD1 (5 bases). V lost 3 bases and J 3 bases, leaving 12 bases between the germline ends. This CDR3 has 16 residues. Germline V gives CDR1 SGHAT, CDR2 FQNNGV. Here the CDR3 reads CASSFRQGNYNSPLHF. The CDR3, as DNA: TGTGCCAGCAGCTTTCGCCAGGGCAACTATAATTCACCCCTCCACTTT.